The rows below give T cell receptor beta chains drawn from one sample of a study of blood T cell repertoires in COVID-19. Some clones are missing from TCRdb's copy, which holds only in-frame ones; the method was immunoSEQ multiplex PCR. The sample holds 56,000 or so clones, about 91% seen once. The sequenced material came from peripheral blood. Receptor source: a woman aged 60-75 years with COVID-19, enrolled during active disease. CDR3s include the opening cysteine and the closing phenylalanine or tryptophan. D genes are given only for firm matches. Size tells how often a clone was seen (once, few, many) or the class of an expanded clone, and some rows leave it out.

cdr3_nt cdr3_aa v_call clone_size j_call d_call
TGTGCCAGCAGCTTAATCAAGGGAGGAGGCGGCTACACCTTC CASSLIKGGGGYTF TRBV7-2 NA TRBJ1-2 NA
TGTGCCAGCAGCCTGGGGGACTCAACCTACGAGCAGTACTTC CASSLGDSTYEQYF TRBV3-1/TRBV3-2 NA TRBJ2-7 NA
TGCGCCAGCAGCCCGAGGGGGACGGGCGGAGCAAGTGAGCAGTTCTTC CASSPRGTGGASEQFF TRBV4-1 NA TRBJ2-1 NA
TGTGCCAGTAGTTACGACAGATGGCAGCCCCAGCATTTT CASSYDRWQPQHF TRBV19 NA TRBJ1-5 NA
TGCGCCAGCAGCCAAGTTGAGACAGGGCCCGGCGATGAGCAGTTCTTC CASSQVETGPGDEQFF TRBV4-1 NA TRBJ2-1 TRBD1
TGTGCCAGCAGCCTGACTAGCGGGAGGGAGAATGAGCAGTTCTTC CASSLTSGRENEQFF TRBV28 NA TRBJ2-1 TRBD2
TGTGCTAGTGGCCCCACCCGGACAGGGCAGAGAGGGGCCAACGTCCTGACTTTC CASGPTRTGQRGANVLTF TRBV12-5 once TRBJ2-6 TRBD1
TGTGCCAGCCTTGACAGGGGGGCATACAATGAGCAGTTCTTC CASLDRGAYNEQFF TRBV5-4 NA TRBJ2-1 TRBD1
TGTGCCAGCAATGGACAGGGGGGGATACTTAGCGAGCAGTTCTTC CASNGQGGILSEQFF TRBV6-5 NA TRBJ2-1 TRBD1
TGCAGCGTTGTTCGGGGGGGCTCCTACAATGAGCAGTTCTTC CSVVRGGSYNEQFF TRBV29-1 few TRBJ2-1 TRBD2
TGTGCCAGCAGCTTGAACCGGGGGGGATCTGGAAACACCATATATTTT CASSLNRGGSGNTIYF TRBV7-8 NA TRBJ1-3 NA
TGTGCCAGCAGCCCAACAGGGGCCGGGGAGCTGTTTTTT CASSPTGAGELFF TRBV7-9 NA TRBJ2-2 TRBD1
TGTGCCAGCAGCCGACAGCGGGACGAGCAGTACTTC CASSRQRDEQYF TRBV7-9 NA TRBJ2-7 NA
TGTGCCAGCAGGCAAGAAACAGGGGGAAACTATGGCTACACCTTC CASRQETGGNYGYTF TRBV3-1/TRBV3-2 NA TRBJ1-2 TRBD1
TGTGCCAGTAGTATGGGGGGGCACAATGAGCAGTTCTTC CASSMGGHNEQFF TRBV19 NA TRBJ2-1 NA
TGTGCCAGCAGCTCTTGGGACAGGACTCTGGCCGAGCAGTACTTC CASSSWDRTLAEQYF TRBV7-2 NA TRBJ2-7 TRBD1
TGTGCCAGCAGCCGAAGGGGGGGATCTGGAAACACCATATATTTT CASSRRGGSGNTIYF TRBV3-1/TRBV3-2 NA TRBJ1-3 NA
TGTGCCTGTCGAGGGCTAGAGGAGGAAAAACTGTTTTTT CACRGLEEEKLFF TRBV12-3/TRBV12-4 NA TRBJ1-4 NA
TGTGCCTGGAGTGTAATCTCGGGAGGGTCTGGCTACACCTTC CAWSVISGGSGYTF TRBV30 NA TRBJ1-2 NA
TGTGCCACAATCGGCGGGGGGGGGACTACCACCTACAATGAGCAGTTCTTC CATIGGGGTTTYNEQFF TRBV19 NA TRBJ2-1 TRBD2
TGTGCCAGCAGCCCGGGAGCGGGGTACAATGAGCAGTTCTTC CASSPGAGYNEQFF TRBV7-2 NA TRBJ2-1 TRBD2
TGTGCCAGCAGCTCCCAGGGTCGGAGCACAGATACGCAGTATTTT CASSSQGRSTDTQYF TRBV5-6 NA TRBJ2-3 NA
TGTGCCAGCAGCTCCCGCTTTCGGGTACACCATTACAATGAGCAGTTCTTC CASSSRFRVHHYNEQFF TRBV7-2 NA TRBJ2-1 NA
TGCGCCAGCAGCCCCTCGGGGGTTATTAGGGAAAAACTGTTTTTT CASSPSGVIREKLFF TRBV4-1 NA TRBJ1-4 NA
TGTGCCAGCAGCTTGTTCAGGGGTTATGGCTACACCTTC CASSLFRGYGYTF TRBV5-8 NA TRBJ1-2 NA
TGTGCCAGCAGTGAAGGCGCGGGGCCCACCTACGAGCAGTACTTC CASSEGAGPTYEQYF TRBV2 NA TRBJ2-7 NA
TGTGCCACCAGCAGAGTTTGGGGGACTTCTGGAAACACCATATATTTT CATSRVWGTSGNTIYF TRBV15 NA TRBJ1-3 NA
TGTGCCAGCAGCTTCCCGGGGGGAAACACCATATATTTT CASSFPGGNTIYF TRBV7-2 once TRBJ1-3 NA
TGCAGCGTGAAGATAGGGACATCGAACACTGAAGCTTTCTTT CSVKIGTSNTEAFF TRBV29-1 few TRBJ1-1 NA
TGTGCCATCTTAGAAGGGACAGCGAGCGATTATGGCTACACCTTC CAILEGTASDYGYTF TRBV10-3 NA TRBJ1-2 TRBD1
TGTGCCAGCAGCATACTAGCGGGGGCCGGTAGGGAGCAGTTCTTC CASSILAGAGREQFF TRBV7-9 NA TRBJ2-1 TRBD2
TGTGCCAGCTCACGGGGACAGCACTATGGCTACACCTTC CASSRGQHYGYTF TRBV18 NA TRBJ1-2 TRBD1
TGTGCCAGCTCCCCCTATGCAGATACGCAGTATTTT CASSPYADTQYF TRBV18 NA TRBJ2-3 NA
TGTGCCAGCAGCCAGGAGGACAGGAGGGTTCACTTC CASSQEDRRVHF TRBV3-1/TRBV3-2 NA TRBJ2-7 NA
TGTGCCACCAGTGATCCTCAGGGTCACAATCAGCCCCAGCATTTT CATSDPQGHNQPQHF TRBV24-1 NA TRBJ1-5 NA
TGTGCCAGCAGTTCGGCTAGCGGGTATTCCTACGAGCAGTACTTC CASSSASGYSYEQYF TRBV28 NA TRBJ2-7 TRBD2
TGTGCCAGCAGCCAAGATGGGCAGGGGGCCGTGGGTACCGGGGAGCTGTTTTTT CASSQDGQGAVGTGELFF TRBV4-2 NA TRBJ2-2 TRBD1
TGTGCCAGCAGCTTAGCGACCCGGGGGATCAACAATGAGCAGTTCTTC CASSLATRGINNEQFF TRBV11-1 NA TRBJ2-1 NA
TGTGCCAGCAGCTTATTGCAGGGGAAGGACTACGAGCAGTACTTC CASSLLQGKDYEQYF TRBV11-2 NA TRBJ2-7 NA
TGTGCCAGCAGGAATACAGGGCACTCTGGAAACACCATATATTTT CASRNTGHSGNTIYF TRBV7-2 NA TRBJ1-3 NA
TGCGCCAGCAGCCAAATAGATGGTCCTGGGGCCAACGTCCTGACTTTC CASSQIDGPGANVLTF TRBV4-3 NA TRBJ2-6 NA
TGTGCCAGCAGCTTAGCCACGATTTTCGAACATGCAACTAATGAAAAACTGTTTTTT CASSLATIFEHATNEKLFF TRBV7-2 NA TRBJ1-4 NA
TGTGCCAGCAGCGATGAGAACTATGGCTACACCTTC CASSDENYGYTF TRBV9 NA TRBJ1-2 NA
TGTGCCAGCAGCCCCCCCACCGCGGACATTCAGTACTTC CASSPPTADIQYF TRBV4-2 NA TRBJ2-4 NA
TGTGCCAGTATTCTGACCGGGGAAGGTGAAAAACTGTTTTTT CASILTGEGEKLFF TRBV19 NA TRBJ1-4 NA
TGTGCCAGCAGCTTCCGTGGACAGGGCGGGGTGGTGTATGAGCAGTACTTC CASSFRGQGGVVYEQYF TRBV7-2 NA TRBJ2-7 TRBD1
TGTGCCACCAGTGACCCGCGGGGTTACTCTGGGGCCAACGTCCTGACTTTC CATSDPRGYSGANVLTF TRBV24-1 NA TRBJ2-6 NA
TGTGCCAGTAGTGCCGGACAGGGTGTTAGGAATGGCTACACCTTC CASSAGQGVRNGYTF TRBV19 NA TRBJ1-2 TRBD1
TGCGCCAGCAGCCCAGGACATAGTTTAGAAAAACTGTTTTTT CASSPGHSLEKLFF TRBV5-1 NA TRBJ1-4 NA
TGCGCCAGCAGCTTGGCAGGGGACTATGGCTACACCTTC CASSLAGDYGYTF TRBV5-1 NA TRBJ1-2 NA
TGTGCCACCAGCAGAGCCCGGACAGGGGGATTCTACGAGCAGTACTTC CATSRARTGGFYEQYF TRBV15 NA TRBJ2-7 TRBD1
TGTGCCAGCAGCCCGGAGGGGCGGGGTTCACCCCTCCACTTT CASSPEGRGSPLHF TRBV5-5 NA TRBJ1-6 NA
TGTGCCAGCAGTGAACAGGGGAACATTCAGTACTTC CASSEQGNIQYF TRBV6-1 NA TRBJ2-4 NA
TGTGCCAGCAGCGGTCGGGACAGAAGGTACGAGCAGTACTTC CASSGRDRRYEQYF TRBV13 NA TRBJ2-7 TRBD1
TGTGCCAGCAGCCCCTTCTTCTCCTTGCGGGAGGCCAACAATGAGCAGTTCTTC CASSPFFSLREANNEQFF TRBV9 NA TRBJ2-1 TRBD2
TGCGCCAGCAGCCCTCCGGGGAGCACTGAAGCTTTCTTT CASSPPGSTEAFF TRBV4-1 NA TRBJ1-1 NA
TGTGCCAGCAGTTCCACAGGGGATTCACCCCTCCACTTT CASSSTGDSPLHF TRBV6-5 NA TRBJ1-6 TRBD1
TGTGCCAGTAGTATATACCCAGGGGCGATTGCCGGGGAGCTGTTTTTT CASSIYPGAIAGELFF TRBV19 NA TRBJ2-2 NA
TGTGCCAGCAGCTCTATCGGACTAGCGGGAGTTGAGACCCAGTACTTC CASSSIGLAGVETQYF TRBV11-3 NA TRBJ2-5 TRBD2
TGTGCCAGCACCCCCGCGACCGGGTGGGGCTACACCTTC CASTPATGWGYTF TRBV12-3/TRBV12-4 NA TRBJ1-2 NA